Below, one T cell receptor beta chain is given with its context. A single record per CDR3 protein comes from TCRdb applying MiXCR to the 5' RACE reads. The table lists more than 400,000 distinct CDR3 sequences, 15% to 20% of them singletons. Trimming stripped 5 bases from V and 4 bases from J, with 21 bases between. CDR1 and CDR2 (germline): SEHNR, FQNEAQ (reference sequence). The CDR3 contains 17 residues. The data were taken from a study of T-cell memory formation after mild COVID-19. The sequence came from an adult woman who had mild COVID-19 (a few samples of this study predate the infection). Cell type and time point are not known. V gene TRBV7-9 combines with J gene TRBJ2-1; D call uncertain. The specimen sequenced was PBMCs or a T cell subset sorted from them (not recorded which). The DNA for the CDR3 is TGTGCCAGCAGCCCAAACACCGGAGTAGGATGGTACAATGAGCAGTTCTTC. Translation gives CASSPNTGVGWYNEQFF.